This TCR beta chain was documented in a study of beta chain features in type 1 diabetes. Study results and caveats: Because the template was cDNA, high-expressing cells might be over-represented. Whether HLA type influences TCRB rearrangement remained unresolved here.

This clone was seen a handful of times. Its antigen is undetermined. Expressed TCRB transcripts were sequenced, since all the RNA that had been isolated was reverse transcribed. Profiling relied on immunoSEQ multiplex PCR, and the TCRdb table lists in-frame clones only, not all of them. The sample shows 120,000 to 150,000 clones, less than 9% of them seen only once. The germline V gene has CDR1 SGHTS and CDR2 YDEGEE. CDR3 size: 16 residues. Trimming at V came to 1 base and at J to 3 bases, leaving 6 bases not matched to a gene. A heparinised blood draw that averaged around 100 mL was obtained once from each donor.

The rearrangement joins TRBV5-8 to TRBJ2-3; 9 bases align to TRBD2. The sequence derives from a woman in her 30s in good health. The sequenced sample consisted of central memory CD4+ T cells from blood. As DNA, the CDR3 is TGTGCCAGCAGCTTGAGGTTTAGCGGGAGAACAGATACGCAGTATTTT. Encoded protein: CASSLRFSGRTDTQYF.